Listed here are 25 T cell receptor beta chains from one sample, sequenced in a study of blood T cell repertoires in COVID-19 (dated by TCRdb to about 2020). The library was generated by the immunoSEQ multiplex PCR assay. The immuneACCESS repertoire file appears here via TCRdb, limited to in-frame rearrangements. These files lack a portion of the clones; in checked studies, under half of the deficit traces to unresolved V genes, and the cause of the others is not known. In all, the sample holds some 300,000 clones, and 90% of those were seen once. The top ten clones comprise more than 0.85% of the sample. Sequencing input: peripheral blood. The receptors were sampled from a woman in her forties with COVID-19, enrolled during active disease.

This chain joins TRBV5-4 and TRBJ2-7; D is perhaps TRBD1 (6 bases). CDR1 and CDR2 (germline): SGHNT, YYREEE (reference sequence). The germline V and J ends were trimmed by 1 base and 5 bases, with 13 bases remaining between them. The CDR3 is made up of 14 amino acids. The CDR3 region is CASSLTGLRNEQYF. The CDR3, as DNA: TGTGCCAGCAGCTTGACAGGGCTAAGGAACGAGCAGTACTTC.

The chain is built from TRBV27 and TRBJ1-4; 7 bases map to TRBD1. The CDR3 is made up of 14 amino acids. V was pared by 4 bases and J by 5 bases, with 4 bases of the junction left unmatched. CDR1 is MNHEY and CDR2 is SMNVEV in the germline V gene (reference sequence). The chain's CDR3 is CASSSDRVNEKLFF. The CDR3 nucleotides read TGTGCCAGCAGTTCCGACAGGGTAAATGAAAAACTGTTTTTT.

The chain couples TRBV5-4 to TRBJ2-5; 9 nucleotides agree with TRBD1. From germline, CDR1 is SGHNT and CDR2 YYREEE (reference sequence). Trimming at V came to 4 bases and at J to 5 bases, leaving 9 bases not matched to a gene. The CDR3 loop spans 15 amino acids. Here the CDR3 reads CASSLTRTGAETQYF. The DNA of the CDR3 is TGTGCCAGCAGCCTAACAAGGACAGGGGCGGAGACCCAGTACTTC.

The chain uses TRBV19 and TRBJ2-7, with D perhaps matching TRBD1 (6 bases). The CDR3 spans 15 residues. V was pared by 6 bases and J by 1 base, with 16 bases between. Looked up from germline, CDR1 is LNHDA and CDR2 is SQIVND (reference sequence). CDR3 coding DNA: TGTGCCAGTAGCCACGAGGAGACAGGTTCCTACGAGCAGTACTTC. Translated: CASSHEETGSYEQYF.

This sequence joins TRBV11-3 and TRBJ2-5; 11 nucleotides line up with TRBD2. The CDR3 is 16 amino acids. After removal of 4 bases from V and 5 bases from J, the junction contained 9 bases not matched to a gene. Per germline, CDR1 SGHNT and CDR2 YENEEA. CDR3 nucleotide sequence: TGTGCCAGCAGCTCCCACTTAGCGGGAGGGGATGAGACCCAGTACTTC. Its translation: CASSSHLAGGDETQYF.

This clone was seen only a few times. CDR3 in amino acids: CAVRGYTGEQYF. CDR3 DNA: TGTGCCGTCAGGGGTTATACAGGTGAGCAGTACTTC. The chain employs TRBV6-5 and TRBJ2-7, with a possible D match to TRBD1 (6 bases). The CDR3 has 12 amino acids. Germline-derived CDR1 and CDR2 are MNHEY and SVGAGI. The V end was cut by 11 bases, the J end by 7 bases, with 18 bases between.

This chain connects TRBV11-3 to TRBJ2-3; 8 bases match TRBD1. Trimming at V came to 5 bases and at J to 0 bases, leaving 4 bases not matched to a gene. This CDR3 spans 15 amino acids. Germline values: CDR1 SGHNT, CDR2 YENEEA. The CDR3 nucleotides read TGTGCCAGCAGCACCCGGACAGGGAGCACAGATACGCAGTATTTT. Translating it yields CASSTRTGSTDTQYF.

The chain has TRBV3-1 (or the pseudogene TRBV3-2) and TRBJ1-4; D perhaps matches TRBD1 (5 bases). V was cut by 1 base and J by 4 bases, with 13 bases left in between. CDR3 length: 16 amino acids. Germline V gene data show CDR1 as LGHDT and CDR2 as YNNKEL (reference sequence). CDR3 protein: CASSQGVGQLNEKLFF. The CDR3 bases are TGTGCCAGCAGCCAAGGGGTGGGGCAGCTTAATGAAAAACTGTTTTTT.

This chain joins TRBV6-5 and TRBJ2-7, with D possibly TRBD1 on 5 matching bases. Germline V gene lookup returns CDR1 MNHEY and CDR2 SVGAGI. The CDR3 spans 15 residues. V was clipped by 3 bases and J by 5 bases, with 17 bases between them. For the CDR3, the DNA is TGTGCCAGCAGTTATTTAGACAGAGCCCTTCACGAGCAGTACTTC. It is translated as CASSYLDRALHEQYF.

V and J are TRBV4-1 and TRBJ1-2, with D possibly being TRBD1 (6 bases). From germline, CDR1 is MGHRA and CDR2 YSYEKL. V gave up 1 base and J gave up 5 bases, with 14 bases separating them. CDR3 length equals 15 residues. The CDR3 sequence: CASSQGTEQTYGYTF. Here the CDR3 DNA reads TGCGCCAGCAGCCAAGGGACAGAACAAACTTATGGCTACACCTTC.

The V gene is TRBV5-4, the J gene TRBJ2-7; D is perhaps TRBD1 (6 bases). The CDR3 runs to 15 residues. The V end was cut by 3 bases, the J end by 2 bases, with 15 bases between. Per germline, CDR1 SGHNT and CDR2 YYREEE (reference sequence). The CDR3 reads CASSWGTLDPYEQYF. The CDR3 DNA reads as TGTGCCAGCAGCTGGGGGACATTGGATCCCTACGAGCAGTACTTC.

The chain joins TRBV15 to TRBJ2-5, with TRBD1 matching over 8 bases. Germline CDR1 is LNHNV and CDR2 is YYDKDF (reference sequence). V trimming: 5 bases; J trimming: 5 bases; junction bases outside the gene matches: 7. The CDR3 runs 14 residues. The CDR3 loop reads CATSGQGYDETQYF. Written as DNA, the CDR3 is TGTGCCACCAGCGGACAGGGTTATGACGAGACCCAGTACTTC. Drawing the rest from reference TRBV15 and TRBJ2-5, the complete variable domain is DAMVIQNPRYQVTQFGKPVTLSCSQTLNHNVMYWYQQKSSQAPKLLFHYYDKDFNNEADTPDNFQSRRPNTSFCFLDIRSPGLGDTAMYLCATSGQGYDETQYFGPGTRLLVL.

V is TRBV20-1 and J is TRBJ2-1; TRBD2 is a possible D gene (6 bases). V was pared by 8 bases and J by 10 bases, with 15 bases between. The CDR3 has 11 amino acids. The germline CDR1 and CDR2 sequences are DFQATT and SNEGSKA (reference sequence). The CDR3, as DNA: TGCAGTCCACGGGGGAGAAGGGAGCAGTTCTTC. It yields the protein CSPRGRREQFF.

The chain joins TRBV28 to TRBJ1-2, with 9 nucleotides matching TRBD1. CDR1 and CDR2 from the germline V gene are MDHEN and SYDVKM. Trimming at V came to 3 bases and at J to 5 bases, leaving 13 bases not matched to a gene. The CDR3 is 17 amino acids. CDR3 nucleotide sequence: TGTGCCAGCAGTTTCTTGGGTGAGGGACAGGGAAATTATGGCTACACCTTC. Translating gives CASSFLGEGQGNYGYTF.

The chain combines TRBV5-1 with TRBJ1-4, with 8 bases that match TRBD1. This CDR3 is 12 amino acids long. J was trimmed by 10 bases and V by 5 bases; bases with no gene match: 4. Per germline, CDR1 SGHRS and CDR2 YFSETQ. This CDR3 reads CASSQGQGKLFF. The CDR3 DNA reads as TGCGCCAGCAGTCAAGGACAGGGAAAACTGTTTTTT.

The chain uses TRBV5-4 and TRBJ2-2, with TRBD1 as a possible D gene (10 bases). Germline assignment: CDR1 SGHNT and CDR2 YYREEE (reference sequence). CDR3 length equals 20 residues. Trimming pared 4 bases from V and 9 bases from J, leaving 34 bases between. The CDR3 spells CASSGDRGGSSGRSGRELFF. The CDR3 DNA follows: TGTGCCAGCAGCGGGGACAGGGGAGGTTCCAGCGGGAGGTCAGGCCGGGAGCTGTTTTTT.

CDR3 amino acids: CSVGLSGGGNQPQHF. CDR3 bases: TGCAGCGTTGGGTTATCAGGGGGTGGCAATCAGCCCCAGCATTTT. The V and J genes are TRBV29-1 and TRBJ1-5; 7 bases are shared with TRBD1. The CDR3 consists of 15 residues. Looked up from germline, CDR1 is SQVTM and CDR2 is ANQGSEA. The V and J ends lost 4 bases and 2 bases, in that order; junction bases with no gene match: 8. Complete variable domain (other parts from reference TRBV29-1 and TRBJ1-5): SAVISQKPSRDICQRGTSLTIQCQVDSQVTMMFWYRQQPGQSLTLIATANQGSEATYESGFVIDKFPISRPNLTFSTLTVSNMSPEDSSIYLCSVGLSGGGNQPQHFGDGTRLSIL.

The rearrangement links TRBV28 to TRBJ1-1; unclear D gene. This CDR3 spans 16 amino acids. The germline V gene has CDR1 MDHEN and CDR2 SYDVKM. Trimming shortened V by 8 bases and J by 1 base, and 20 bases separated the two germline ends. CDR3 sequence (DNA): TGTGCCAGCGCCCCCTACTTAACAGTGAAGAACACTGAAGCTTTCTTT. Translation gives CASAPYLTVKNTEAFF. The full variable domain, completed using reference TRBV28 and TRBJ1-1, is DVKVTQSSRYLVKRTGEKVFLECVQDMDHENMFWYRQDPGLGLRLIYFSYDVKMKEKGDIPEGYSVSREKKERFSLILESASTNQTSMYLCASAPYLTVKNTEAFFGQGTRLTVV.

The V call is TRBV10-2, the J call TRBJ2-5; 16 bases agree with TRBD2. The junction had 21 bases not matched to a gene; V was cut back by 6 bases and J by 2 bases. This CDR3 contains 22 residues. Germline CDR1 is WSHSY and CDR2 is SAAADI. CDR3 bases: TGCGCCAGCAGCCCCGAGGGGGGGACTAGCGGGAGGGCGGTGATGGGGCAAGAGACCCAGTACTTC. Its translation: CASSPEGGTSGRAVMGQETQYF.

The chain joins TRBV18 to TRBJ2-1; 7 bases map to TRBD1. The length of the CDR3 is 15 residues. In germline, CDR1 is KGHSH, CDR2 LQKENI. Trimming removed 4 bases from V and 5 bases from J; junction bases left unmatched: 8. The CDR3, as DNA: TGTGCCAGCTCACTTCGACAGGGCCAAGACAATGAGCAGTTCTTC. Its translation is CASSLRQGQDNEQFF.

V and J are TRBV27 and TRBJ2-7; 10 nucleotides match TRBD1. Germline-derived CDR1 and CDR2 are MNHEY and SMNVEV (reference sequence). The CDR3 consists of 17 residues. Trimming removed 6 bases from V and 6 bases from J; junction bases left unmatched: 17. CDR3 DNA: TGTGCCAGCAGCCAAACGACCGGGACAGGGGTTTGGGGCGAGCAGTACTTC. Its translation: CASSQTTGTGVWGEQYF.

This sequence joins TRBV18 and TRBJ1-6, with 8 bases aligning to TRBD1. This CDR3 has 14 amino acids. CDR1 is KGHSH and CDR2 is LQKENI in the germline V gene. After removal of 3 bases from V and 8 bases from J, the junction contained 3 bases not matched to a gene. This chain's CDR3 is CASSPGQADSPLHF. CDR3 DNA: TGTGCCAGCTCACCGGGACAGGCGGATTCACCCCTCCACTTT. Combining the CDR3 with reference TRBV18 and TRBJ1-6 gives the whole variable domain NAGVMQNPRHLVRRRGQEARLRCSPMKGHSHVYWYRQLPEEGLKFMVYLQKENIIDESGMPKERFSAEFPKEGPSILRIQQVVRGDSAAYFCASSPGQADSPLHFGNGTRLTVT.

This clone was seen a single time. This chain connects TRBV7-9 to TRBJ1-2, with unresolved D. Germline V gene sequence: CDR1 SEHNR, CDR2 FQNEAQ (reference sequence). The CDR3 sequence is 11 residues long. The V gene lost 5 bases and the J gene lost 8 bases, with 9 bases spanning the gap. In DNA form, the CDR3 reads TGTGCCAGCAGCCCGACACGGGGCTACACCTTC. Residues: CASSPTRGYTF.

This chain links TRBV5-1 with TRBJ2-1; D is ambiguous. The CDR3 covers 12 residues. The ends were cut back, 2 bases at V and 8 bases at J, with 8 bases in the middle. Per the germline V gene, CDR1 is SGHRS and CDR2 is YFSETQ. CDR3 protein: CASSFIGHEQFF. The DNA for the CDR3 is TGCGCCAGCAGCTTCATTGGGCATGAGCAGTTCTTC.

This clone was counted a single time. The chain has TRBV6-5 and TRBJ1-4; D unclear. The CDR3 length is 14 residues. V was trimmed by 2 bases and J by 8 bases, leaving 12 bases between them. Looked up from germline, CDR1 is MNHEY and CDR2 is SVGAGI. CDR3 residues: CASSYGREREKLFF. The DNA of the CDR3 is TGTGCCAGCAGTTACGGCCGGGAACGCGAAAAACTGTTTTTT.